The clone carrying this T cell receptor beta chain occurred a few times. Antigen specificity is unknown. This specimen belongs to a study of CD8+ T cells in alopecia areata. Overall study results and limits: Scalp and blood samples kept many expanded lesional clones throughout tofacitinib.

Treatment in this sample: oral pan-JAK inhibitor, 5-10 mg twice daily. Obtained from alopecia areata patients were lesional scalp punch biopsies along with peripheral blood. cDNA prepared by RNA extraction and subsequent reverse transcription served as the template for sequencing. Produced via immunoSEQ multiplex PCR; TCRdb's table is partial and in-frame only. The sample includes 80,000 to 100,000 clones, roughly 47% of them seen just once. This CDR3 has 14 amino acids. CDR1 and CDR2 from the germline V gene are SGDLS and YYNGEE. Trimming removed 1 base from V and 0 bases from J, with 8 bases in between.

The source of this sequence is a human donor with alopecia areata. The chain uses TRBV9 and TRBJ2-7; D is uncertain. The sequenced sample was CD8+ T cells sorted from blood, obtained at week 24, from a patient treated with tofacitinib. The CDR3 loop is CASSVRGYSYEQYF. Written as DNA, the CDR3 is TGTGCCAGCAGCGTACGCGGATACTCCTACGAGCAGTACTTC.